One TCR beta chain is described in this entry. Germline CDR1 SGHVS, CDR2 FQNEAQ. The CDR3 contains 15 residues. The germline V and J ends were trimmed by 1 base and 4 bases, with 11 bases remaining between them. These data originate in a study of OX40 agonist ivuxolimab in advanced cancers. Libraries were prepared by immunoSEQ multiplex PCR; TCRdb keeps only in-frame clonotypes and omits some of them. Of tens of thousands of clones in the sample, roughly 89% were seen once. This rearrangement joins TRBV7-8 to TRBJ1-3; D possibly corresponds to TRBD1 (6 bases). This sequence originates from an adult with an advanced solid tumor such as melanoma, head and neck, liver or kidney cancer. The sequencing here drew on CD4+ or CD8+ T cells sorted from blood, taken in a trial of the OX40 agonist ivuxolimab. CDR3 amino acids: CASSLESRGGNTIYF. In nucleotides, the CDR3 is TGTGCCAGCAGCTTAGAGTCCAGGGGAGGAAACACCATATATTTT.